This T cell receptor (beta chain) emerged from a study of identical twins. Germline V gene data show CDR1 as SGHKS and CDR2 as YYEKEE (reference sequence). CDR3 length equals 15 residues. Trimming took 0 bases from V and 4 from J, leaving 10 bases between them. TCRdb fed the 5' RACE reads into MiXCR, producing one record per CDR3 protein. The data contain about 700,000 distinct CDR3 sequences, less than 10% of them singletons. This clonotype was detected ten times or more. The same sample was also used in a study of yellow fever vaccine responses in identical twins.

This receptor was identified in a woman aged 18 to 35 in good health. The sample comprised PBMCs. The V and J genes are TRBV5-5 and TRBJ1-4; possible D gene TRBD1, 5 bases. CDR3 region: CASSLEIRVNEKLFF. The CDR3 region has the DNA TGTGCCAGCAGCTTGGAAATCAGGGTTAATGAAAAACTGTTTTTT.